The present T cell receptor beta chain was sequenced within a study of radiotherapy plus CTLA-4 blockade in lung cancer (dated by TCRdb to the late 2010s). In the study overall: Among enrolled patients, roughly 18% had an objective response and roughly 30% reached disease control.

Including cysteine and phenylalanine, the CDR3 has 13 amino acids. The entry retains the CDR3 DNA only, 39 bases that are in frame from base 1. V gives up 2 bases and J gives up 6 bases, and the segment between their germline ends measures 5 bases. Reading the germline V gene (reference sequence) gives CDR1 SGHAT and CDR2 FQDESV. Points on this clone: What antigen it recognizes has not been identified. Per-base quality was not reported, and no clone a single base away is much larger than it.

The study tested focal radiation therapy combined with CTLA-4 blockade (ipilimumab) in patients with chemo-refractory metastatic non-small-cell lung cancer. General conclusions and limits of the study: The strongest predictors of response were reported to be early dynamic shifts in blood T cell clones along with a rise in serum interferon-beta following radiation. After treatment with radiotherapy and ipilimumab, TCR clones that came from tumors expanded in the peripheral blood.

The method was the immunoSEQ multiplex PCR assay. Imported from immuneACCESS, the table was reduced by TCRdb to in-frame sequences with V and J called. These copies leave out some clones; in studies compared against another copy, an unresolved V gene accounts for under half, and the cause of the remainder is not known. The sample table lists more than 30,000 clones, approximately 80% of them with a count of one. The ten most abundant clones make up around 23% of the sample. The source is a human donor with non-small cell lung cancer that progressed on radiotherapy plus ipilimumab. The rearrangement joined TRBV11-1 to TRBJ1-6; the D gene is unclear. Here the sequenced sample was peripheral blood, taken from a patient treated with radiotherapy plus ipilimumab. The sequenced DNA: TGTGCCAGCAGCTTATCGGGTAATTCACCCCTCCACTTT. Its amino acids are CASSLSGNSPLHF. With all but the CDR3 taken from the reference TRBV11-1 and TRBJ1-6 genes, the full variable domain is: EAEVAQSPRYKITEKSQAVAFWCDPISGHATLYWYRQILGQGPELLVQFQDESVVDDSQLPKDRFSAERLKGVDSTLKIQPAELGDSAMYLCASSLSGNSPLHFGNGTRLTVT.